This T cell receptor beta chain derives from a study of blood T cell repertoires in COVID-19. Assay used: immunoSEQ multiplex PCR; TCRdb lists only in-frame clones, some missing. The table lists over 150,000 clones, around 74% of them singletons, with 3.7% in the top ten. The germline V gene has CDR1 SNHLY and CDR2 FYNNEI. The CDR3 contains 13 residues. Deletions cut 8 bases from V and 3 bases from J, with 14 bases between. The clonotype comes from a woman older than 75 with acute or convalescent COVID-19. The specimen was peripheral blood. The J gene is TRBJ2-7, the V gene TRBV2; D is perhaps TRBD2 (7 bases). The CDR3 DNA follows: TGTGCCAGCGGCGGCGGGGGCCTCTACGAGCAGTACTTC. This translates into CASGGGGLYEQYF.